The 21 T cell receptor beta chains listed next were all sequenced from one sample in a study of T cells in Graves' hyperthyroidism and ophthalmopathy. RNA transcripts served as the template for amplifying TCR beta CDR3 regions. HTBI primers were used for first-round RT-PCR of the TCR CDR3. TCRdb recomputed calls from the multiplex PCR reads with MiXCR, one row per CDR3 protein. The sample shows about 500,000 distinct CDR3 sequences, over 15% of them seen only once. The sequenced sample was blood. These receptors originate from a woman under 30 with Graves' hyperthyroidism.

V is TRBV7-2 and J is TRBJ1-3, with 7 bases aligning to TRBD1. The V gene's germline CDR1 is SGHTA and CDR2 FQGNSA. Germline trimming cut 6 bases from V and 4 bases from J; bases unmatched to any gene: 12. This CDR3 is built from 16 residues. The CDR3 protein is CASSLAGGGPGNTIYF. The CDR3 DNA reads as TGTGCCAGCAGTCTAGCAGGAGGGGGCCCGGGAAACACCATATATTTT.

This clonotype was observed a handful of times. The rearrangement links TRBV20-1 to TRBJ1-6, with no clear D. Germline CDR1 and CDR2: DFQATT and SNEGSKA (reference sequence). The CDR3 has 17 residues. Trimming pared 6 bases from V and 0 bases from J, leaving 18 bases between. The DNA for the CDR3 is TGCAGTGCCACACGACCAAGACTATCCTCCTATAATTCACCCCTCCACTTT. Translation: CSATRPRLSSYNSPLHF.

Remarks on this clonotype: A much larger clone lies one base from this, so it may be a read error. V is TRBV6-9 and J is TRBJ2-2; D is perhaps TRBD2 (5 bases). Germline V gene sequence: CDR1 MNHGY, CDR2 SVAAGI. The CDR3 runs 15 residues. The chain's CDR3 is CASSYTKAVTGEPFF. CDR3 nucleotide sequence: TGTGCCAGCAGTTACACTAAAGCGGTCACCGGGGAGCCGTTTTTT.

This clonotype appeared many times. The chain recombines TRBV28 with TRBJ2-3, with TRBD2 identical over 7 bases. With 2 bases clipped from V and 0 bases from J, the junction kept 11 bases outside the gene matches. The V gene's germline CDR1 is MDHEN and CDR2 SYDVKM. The CDR3 has 18 amino acids. CDR3 residues: CASSLAGEGRDSTDTQYF. The CDR3 DNA reads as TGTGCCAGCAGTTTAGCGGGAGAAGGCCGGGATAGCACAGATACGCAGTATTTT.

The rearrangement links TRBV12-3 or TRBV12-4 to TRBJ1-6, with TRBD1 matching 8 bases. With V trimmed by 5 bases and J by 7 bases, 4 bases remained unmatched. The CDR3 contains 14 residues. This CDR3 is CASSRTGRNSPLHF. In DNA, the CDR3 is TGTGCCAGCAGTCGGACAGGGAGGAATTCACCCCTCCACTTT.

At least ten counts were recorded for this clonotype. This rearrangement joins TRBV6-1 to TRBJ2-3; D gene unclear. Per the germline V gene, CDR1 is MNHNS and CDR2 is SASEGT. CDR3 length: 14 residues. V lost 5 bases and J lost 0, with 9 bases in between. For the CDR3, the DNA is TGTGCCAGCAGTACCAGCCGGAGCACAGATACGCAGTATTTT. It specifies CASSTSRSTDTQYF.

This clonotype has only a few counts. The chain's CDR3 is CSVGRRGGLGETQYF. The CDR3 DNA reads as TGCAGCGTTGGTCGTCGGGGGGGGCTCGGGGAGACCCAGTACTTC. V is TRBV29-1 and J is TRBJ2-5; 8 bases fit TRBD2. Germline CDR1 SQVTM, CDR2 ANQGSEA. V shed 4 bases and J 5 bases; nucleotides not matched to a gene: 12. This CDR3 has 15 amino acids.

This clonotype was detected ten times or more. The rearrangement links TRBV7-8 to TRBJ1-4; a weak D match, TRBD1 (5 bases). This CDR3 spans 14 amino acids. The germline CDR1 and CDR2 sequences are SGHVS and FQNEAQ. V was trimmed by 4 bases and J by 3 bases, leaving 9 bases between them. The DNA for the CDR3 is TGTGCCAGCAGCTCACAGGTCCCTAATGAAAAACTGTTTTTT. This translates into CASSSQVPNEKLFF.

This clonotype has a count of ten or more. V is TRBV28 and J is TRBJ2-7, with TRBD1 matching 8 bases. This CDR3 comprises 15 residues. The germline gives CDR1 MDHEN, CDR2 SYDVKM. The junction had 11 bases not matched to a gene; V was cut back by 5 bases and J by 5 bases. CDR3 nucleotides: TGTGCCAGCAGTGCCCGGGACAGGCAAGGTGACGAGCAGTACTTC. Its protein product is CASSARDRQGDEQYF.

The table lists this clonotype with many counts. The chain carries TRBV20-1 and TRBJ1-5; D is ambiguous. CDR3 length equals 15 residues. CDR1 and CDR2 from the germline V gene are DFQATT and SNEGSKA (reference sequence). Trimming took 4 bases from V and 4 from J, leaving 17 bases between them. The CDR3 protein is CSANKGAGWNQPQHF. CDR3 in DNA: TGCAGTGCTAACAAAGGTGCGGGGTGGAATCAGCCCCAGCATTTT.

Many counts were recorded for this clonotype. V gene TRBV29-1 combines with J gene TRBJ2-1; 15 bases line up with TRBD2. The CDR3 spans 13 residues. Germline values: CDR1 SQVTM, CDR2 ANQGSEA. V was pared by 6 bases and J by 15 bases, with 9 bases of the junction left unmatched. The CDR3 DNA reads TGCAGCGTGGTGGGACTAGCGGGAGGAGGTCTGTTCTTC. As protein: CSVVGLAGGGLFF.

This clonotype was detected a few times. Given a much more abundant clone one base away, this may be a read error. V and J are TRBV6-1 and TRBJ1-4, with D unclear. V lost 6 bases and J lost 0, with 5 bases in between. This CDR3 is 13 amino acids long. Germline lookup yields CDR1 MNHNS and CDR2 SASEGT. The DNA for the CDR3 is TGTGCCAGCAGCCGGGCAACTAATGAAAAACTGTTTTTT. This encodes CASSRATNEKLFF.

This clonotype was counted many times. The J gene is TRBJ2-5, the V gene TRBV20-1; TRBD1 agrees at 9 bases. The germline CDR1 and CDR2 sequences are DFQATT and SNEGSKA (reference sequence). The CDR3 length is 14 residues. The V gene end was trimmed by 2 bases and the J gene end by 5 bases; junction bases not matched to a gene: 6. This CDR3 reads CSARRGQGRETQYF. The CDR3 bases are TGCAGTGCTAGACGGGGACAGGGACGGGAGACCCAGTACTTC.

The rearrangement links TRBV2 to TRBJ2-7; TRBD2 aligns across 9 bases. This CDR3 region has 17 residues. V was clipped by 6 bases and J by 0 bases; unmatched bases: 12. Per germline, CDR1 SNHLY and CDR2 FYNNEI. The DNA for the CDR3 is TGTGCCAGCAGAAAAGGACGACTAGCGGAGAACTCCTACGAGCAGTACTTC. Its protein is CASRKGRLAENSYEQYF. The variable domain in full, with the rest retrieved from reference TRBV2 and TRBJ2-7, is EPEVTQTPSHQVTQMGQEVILRCVPISNHLYFYWYRQILGQKVEFLVSFYNNEISEKSEIFDDQFSVERPDGSNFTLKIRSTKLEDSAMYFCASRKGRLAENSYEQYFGPGTRLTVT.

CDR3 DNA: TGCGCCAGCAGCGCTGCCGTGGCCAAGCAGGGCTATGGCTACACCTTC. Its translation is CASSAAVAKQGYGYTF. V gene TRBV4-1 combines with J gene TRBJ1-2; maybe TRBD1 (5 bases). The V gene lost 5 bases and the J gene lost 4 bases, with 20 bases spanning the gap. Germline CDR1 is MGHRA and CDR2 is YSYEKL. The CDR3 consists of 16 residues.

The chain combines TRBV7-2 with TRBJ2-3; 9 bases agree with TRBD1. V gave up 1 base and J gave up 0 bases; unmatched junction bases: 11. CDR1 and CDR2 (germline): SGHTA, FQGNSA. The length of the CDR3 is 19 residues. CDR3 region: CASSLEYRGRGISTDTQYF. Written as DNA, the CDR3 is TGTGCCAGCAGCTTAGAGTACAGGGGGCGGGGGATTAGCACAGATACGCAGTATTTT.

V and J are TRBV19 and TRBJ2-1, with 10 positions matching TRBD2. The V segment lost 0 bases and the J segment 8 bases; nucleotides outside the gene matches: 10. There are 17 residues in the CDR3. The germline gives CDR1 LNHDA, CDR2 SQIVND (reference sequence). The CDR3 loop is CASSIDLGLAGVDEQFF. DNA of the CDR3: TGTGCCAGTAGTATAGATTTAGGGCTAGCGGGGGTCGATGAGCAGTTCTTC.

This clonotype was counted only a few times. The rearrangement uses TRBV5-1 and TRBJ2-1; D is uncertain. Trimming took off 0 bases at V and 0 bases at J, with 13 bases between the two ends. This CDR3 is 17 amino acids long. Looked up from germline, CDR1 is SGHRS and CDR2 is YFSETQ. CDR3 nucleotide sequence: TGCGCCAGCAGCTTGGCCAGACCGCCCAGCTCCTACAATGAGCAGTTCTTC. Translated, it gives CASSLARPPSSYNEQFF.

The chain couples TRBV5-6 to TRBJ2-7; 9 bases align to TRBD2. CDR3 length: 15 amino acids. With 0 bases clipped from V and 5 bases from J, the junction kept 6 bases outside the gene matches. Germline V gene data show CDR1 as SGHDT and CDR2 as YYEEEE. The CDR3 here is CASSLAAGGRNEQYF. The CDR3 DNA follows: TGTGCCAGCAGCTTGGCGGCGGGGGGGCGCAACGAGCAGTACTTC.

The chain uses TRBV7-9 and TRBJ2-2, with D unclear. Trimming removed 5 bases from V and 3 bases from J, with 28 bases in between. Looked up from germline, CDR1 is SEHNR and CDR2 is FQNEAQ (reference sequence). This CDR3 region has 20 residues. The CDR3 coding sequence is TGTGCCAGCAGCCTTGGCCTGTACAGCTTTTCTACCCGTGACACCGGGGAGCTGTTTTTT. Translation gives CASSLGLYSFSTRDTGELFF.

V usage is TRBV7-8 and J usage is TRBJ2-1; the D call may be TRBD1 or TRBD2 (5 bases each). Germline V gene data show CDR1 as SGHVS and CDR2 as FQNEAQ. This CDR3 comprises 18 residues. The V end lost 3 bases, the J end lost 2 bases, and 20 bases lay between the germline ends. In DNA, the CDR3 is TGTGCCAGCAGCTTTTATCTGAGGGGCGGAGCCACCTACAATGAGCAGTTCTTC. Protein product: CASSFYLRGGATYNEQFF.